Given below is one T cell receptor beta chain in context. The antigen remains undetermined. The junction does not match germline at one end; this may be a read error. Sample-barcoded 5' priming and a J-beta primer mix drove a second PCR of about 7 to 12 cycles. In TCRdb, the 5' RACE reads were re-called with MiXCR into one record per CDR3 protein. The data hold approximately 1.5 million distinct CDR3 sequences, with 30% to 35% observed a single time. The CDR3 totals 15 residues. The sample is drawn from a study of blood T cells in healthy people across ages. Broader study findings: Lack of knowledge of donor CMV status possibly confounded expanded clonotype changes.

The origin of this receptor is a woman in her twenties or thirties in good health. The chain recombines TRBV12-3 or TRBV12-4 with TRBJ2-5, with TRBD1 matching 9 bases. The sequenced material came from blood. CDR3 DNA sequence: TGTACCAGCAGTTTTACAGGGGGCGAGGGGGAGACCCAGTACTTC. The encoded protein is CTSSFTGGEGETQYF.